This T cell receptor (beta chain) stems from a study of T cell changes during pregnancy in multiple sclerosis. Only in-frame clones appear in the TCRdb table, and some are missing; sequencing was by immunoSEQ multiplex PCR. The sample consists of about 94,000 clones, about 94% of them appearing once. The V gene's germline CDR1 is SEHNR and CDR2 FQNEAQ (reference sequence). Between the trimmed V and J ends, which lost 5 bases and 3 bases, there was a span of 7 bases. The CDR3 consists of 12 residues. The rearrangement joins TRBV7-9 to TRBJ1-1; no clear D. This sequence originates from a female donor with multiple sclerosis, enrolled in a pregnancy study. The input for sequencing was peripheral blood, taken after pregnancy. CDR3 protein: CASSRTDTEAFF. CDR3 coding DNA: TGTGCCAGCAGCAGGACTGACACTGAAGCTTTCTTT. Using reference TRBV7-9 and TRBJ1-1 for the parts outside the CDR3, the full variable domain is DTGVSQNPRHKITKRGQNVTFRCDPISEHNRLYWYRQTLGQGPEFLTYFQNEAQLEKSRLLSDRFSAERPKGSFSTLEIQRTEQGDSAMYLCASSRTDTEAFFGQGTRLTVV.